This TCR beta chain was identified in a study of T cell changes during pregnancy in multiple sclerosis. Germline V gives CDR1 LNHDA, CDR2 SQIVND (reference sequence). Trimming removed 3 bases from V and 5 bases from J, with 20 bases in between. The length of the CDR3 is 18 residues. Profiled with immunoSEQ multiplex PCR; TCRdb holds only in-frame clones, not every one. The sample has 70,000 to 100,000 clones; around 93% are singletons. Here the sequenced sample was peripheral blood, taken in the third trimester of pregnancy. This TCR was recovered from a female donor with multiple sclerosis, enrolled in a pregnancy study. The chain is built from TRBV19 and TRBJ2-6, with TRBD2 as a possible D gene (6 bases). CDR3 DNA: TGTGCCAGTAGTATGACCCGGGAGTCGACGTTAAGGGCCAACGTCCTGACTTTC. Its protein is CASSMTRESTLRANVLTF.